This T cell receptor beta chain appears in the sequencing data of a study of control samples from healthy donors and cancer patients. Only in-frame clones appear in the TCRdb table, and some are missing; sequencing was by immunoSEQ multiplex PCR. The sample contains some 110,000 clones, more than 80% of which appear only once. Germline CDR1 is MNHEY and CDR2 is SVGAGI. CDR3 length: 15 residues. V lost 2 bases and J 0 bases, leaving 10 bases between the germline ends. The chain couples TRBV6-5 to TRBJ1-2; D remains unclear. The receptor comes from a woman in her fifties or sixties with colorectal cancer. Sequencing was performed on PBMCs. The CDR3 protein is CASSYGTEANYGYTF. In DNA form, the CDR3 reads TGTGCCAGCAGTTACGGCACAGAAGCTAACTATGGCTACACCTTC.